These T cell receptor beta chains were read from a single sample in a study of cytotoxic CD8 clonotypes in ibrutinib-treated CLL. Method: immunoSEQ multiplex PCR; TCRdb's copy keeps in-frame clones and lacks some. The sample has 300,000 or so clones, about 61% seen once. The material was PBMCs, obtained after 36 months of ibrutinib treatment. These receptors originate from a human donor with chronic lymphocytic leukemia. The CDR3 runs from the conserved cysteine through the conserved F or W. A D gene is named only where the DNA matches it firmly. Only part of the rows carry a size: once, few, many, or a class if the clone is expanded.

d_gene,v_gene,j_gene,abundance,CDR3nt,CDR3aa
NA,TRBV4-1,TRBJ1-5,few,TGCGCCAGCAGCCAAGAAGGCAGGGGAAGCAATCAGCCCCAGCATTTT,CASSQEGRGSNQPQHF
NA,TRBV18,TRBJ2-7,NA,TGTGCCAGCTCACCACGGACAGGGACTACTTCCTACGAGCAGTACTTC,CASSPRTGTTSYEQYF
NA,TRBV6-4,TRBJ1-1,NA,TGTGCCAGCAGTTCCCTCACCCTCCATAAAGCTTTCTTT,CASSSLTLHKAFF
TRBD1,TRBV5-1,TRBJ2-7,NA,TGCGCCAGCAGCCGGACAGGGACCGAGCAGTACTTC,CASSRTGTEQYF
NA,TRBV11-2,TRBJ1-6,NA,TGTGCCAGCAGCTTAGGCGGGGTTTCACCCCTCCACTTT,CASSLGGVSPLHF
NA,TRBV19,TRBJ1-1,NA,TGTGCCAGTAGTATAGTGGCAGGGGACACTGAAGCTTTCTTT,CASSIVAGDTEAFF
NA,TRBV4-3,TRBJ2-1,NA,TGCGCCAGCAGCCAAGAAGTGCAGGTCTACAATGAGCAGTTCTTC,CASSQEVQVYNEQFF
NA,TRBV11-2,TRBJ2-3,NA,TGTGCCAGCAGCCGTCACTCCGACTATCCCTACACAGAAACGCAGTATTTT,CASSRHSDYPYTETQYF
TRBD2,TRBV4-3,TRBJ2-1,few,TGCGCCAGCAGCCCGGCTAGCGGTAGTTACAATGAGCAGTTCTTC,CASSPASGSYNEQFF
TRBD2,TRBV28,TRBJ2-2,NA,TGTGCCAGCAGTTTCGGGCGGGAGGATCTCACCGGGGAGCTGTTTTTT,CASSFGREDLTGELFF
TRBD1,TRBV5-1,TRBJ2-5,once,TGCGCCAGCAGCTCACCGGGACAGGCCCAAGAGACCCAGTACTTC,CASSSPGQAQETQYF
NA,TRBV5-1,TRBJ1-2,few,TGCGCCAGCAGGTCGGGTAACTATGGCTACACCTTC,CASRSGNYGYTF
NA,TRBV1,TRBJ2-7,once,TGCACCAGCAGCCAAGGGATTTTGGTCCTGCCGGAGGACGAGCAGTACTTC,CTSSQGILVLPEDEQYF
NA,TRBV30,TRBJ1-1,NA,TGTGCCTGGAGGAGGGCTAACACTGAAGCTTTCTTT,CAWRRANTEAFF
NA,TRBV5-6,TRBJ1-2,few,TGTGCCAGCAGCAGATATGGGGTCGCCTATGGCTACACCTTC,CASSRYGVAYGYTF
NA,TRBV7-6,TRBJ2-1,few,TGTGCCAGCAGCTTAGTAGGGAATGAGCAGTTCTTC,CASSLVGNEQFF
NA,TRBV28,TRBJ2-5,few,TGTGCCAGCAGTTTACCCCTAGCGAAGACCCAGTACTTC,CASSLPLAKTQYF
NA,TRBV10-3,TRBJ2-5,NA,TGTGCCATCAGTGATTCCAGCATGGAGACCCAGTACTTC,CAISDSSMETQYF
NA,TRBV6-6,TRBJ2-7,NA,TGTGCCAGCAGTACGGCTGGGAGGAGCTACGAGCAGTACTTC,CASSTAGRSYEQYF
NA,TRBV27,TRBJ1-1,NA,TGTGCCAGCAGTTTTGACAGCGGGGGTACTGAAGCTTTCTTT,CASSFDSGGTEAFF
NA,TRBV4-2,TRBJ2-7,few,TGTGCCAGCAGCCATTGGGGGAGCCCCTACGAGCAGTACTTC,CASSHWGSPYEQYF
NA,TRBV19,TRBJ2-1,few,TGTGCCAGTAGTAAAAACGACCCCTACAATGAGCAGTTCTTC,CASSKNDPYNEQFF
TRBD1,TRBV27,TRBJ2-7,NA,TGTGCCAGCAGATTACGGGACAGGGTCTACGAGCAGTACTTC,CASRLRDRVYEQYF
NA,TRBV29-1,TRBJ2-5,NA,TGCAGCGTTGTATGGGAGACCCAGTACTTC,CSVVWETQYF
NA,TRBV6-5,TRBJ2-5,few,TGTGCCAGCAGTTATGTAGGGCGCCAAGAGACCCAGTACTTC,CASSYVGRQETQYF
NA,TRBV7-9,TRBJ2-7,NA,TGTGCCATTGAGGTCCAGGGCGAGAGCTACGAGCAGTACTTC,CAIEVQGESYEQYF
NA,TRBV5-6,TRBJ1-2,NA,TGTGCCAGCAGCTTGGGACCTGGAGGCTACACCTTC,CASSLGPGGYTF
NA,TRBV5-6,TRBJ2-5,NA,TGTGCCAGCACCGTTGATCCTACCGGCCCAGAGACCCAGTACTTC,CASTVDPTGPETQYF
NA,TRBV7-9,TRBJ2-3,NA,TGTGCCAGCAGCTTTTTTGGCGGGTGGGGGGTGCGCACAGATACGCAGTATTTT,CASSFFGGWGVRTDTQYF
TRBD2,TRBV19,TRBJ2-7,NA,TGTGCCAGTAGTATAACCCCGGGAGGGATTTACGAGCAGTACTTC,CASSITPGGIYEQYF
TRBD1,TRBV9,TRBJ1-5,NA,TGTGCCAGCAGCGTATCGAGCAGGGGGGATCAGCCCCAGCATTTT,CASSVSSRGDQPQHF
NA,TRBV9,TRBJ2-7,NA,TGTGCCAGCAGCCCCCCGGCAGCCCTGGGCGAGCAGTACTTC,CASSPPAALGEQYF
TRBD2,TRBV4-1,TRBJ2-7,NA,TGCGCCAGCAGCCAATACGGGAGCGGGGGGATTTACGAGCAGTACTTC,CASSQYGSGGIYEQYF
NA,TRBV19,TRBJ2-2,NA,TGTGCCAGTAGTATCGCTATCACGACCGGGGAGCTGTTTTTT,CASSIAITTGELFF
TRBD2,TRBV4-3,TRBJ2-7,NA,TGCGCCAGCAGCCAAGATCTAGGCGGGAGTGTAAGGCAGTACTTC,CASSQDLGGSVRQYF
TRBD1,TRBV4-2,TRBJ2-4,NA,TGTGCCAGCAGCCAAGGGGCCCCGGGACAGGTTATAGCCAAAAACATTCAGTACTTC,CASSQGAPGQVIAKNIQYF
NA,TRBV5-1,TRBJ2-1,NA,TGCGCCAGCAGCTTTTCGTGGACCCCCTACAATGAGCAGTTCTTC,CASSFSWTPYNEQFF